This TCR beta chain stems from a study of identical twins. Study-wide results and caveats: The models systematically underestimated how much out-of-frame TCR alpha was shared in monozygotic twins. Zero-insertion analyses were open to partial confounding by invariant MAIT and iNKT cells. Less excess twin sharing appeared in beta out-of-frame sequences.

A universal primer site was added by template switching, and unique molecular identifiers were carried by the cDNA. TCRdb fed the 5' RACE reads into MiXCR, producing one record per CDR3 protein. The data contain more than 200,000 distinct CDR3 sequences, more than 13% of them singletons. The germline V gene has CDR1 LNHDA and CDR2 SQIVND (reference sequence). Losses at the gene ends were 5 bases for V and 1 base for J; bases not matched to a gene: 1. The CDR3 runs to 14 residues. As to this clonotype: The antigen is undetermined.

The TCR comes from a woman younger than 35 in good health. The sequenced sample was memory (CD45RO+) T cells sorted from blood. The chain joins TRBV19 to TRBJ2-1, with TRBD1 identical over 8 bases. Written as DNA, the CDR3 is TGTGCCAGTAGTTGGGACAGGTCCTACAATGAGCAGTTCTTC. It encodes CASSWDRSYNEQFF.